These 20 T cell receptor beta chains came from one sample sequenced in a study of cytomegalovirus exposure and HLA in healthy donors. The PCR ran on 60 Vbeta and 13 Jbeta primers. Clones were sequenced by immunoSEQ multiplex PCR, and TCRdb holds only the in-frame ones, with some missing. The sample lists 50,000 or so clones; more than 60% were seen once. Source material: PBMCs. These receptors were obtained from a woman in her forties in good health and CMV-seropositive.

The CDR3 DNA reads as TGCAGCGTTATGCTCGGGGAGCCGACGGAGACTACAAGCACAGATACGCAGTATTTT. This encodes CSVMLGEPTETTSTDTQYF. V is TRBV29-1 and J is TRBJ2-3; D is perhaps TRBD2 (5 bases). Germline V gives CDR1 SQVTM, CDR2 ANQGSEA. The length of the CDR3 is 19 residues. The V and J ends lost 5 bases and 0 bases respectively, with 27 bases between them.

The V gene is TRBV2, the J gene TRBJ2-1; TRBD2 is a possible D gene (5 bases). Germline V gene lookup returns CDR1 SNHLY and CDR2 FYNNEI. Trimming removed 7 bases from V and 7 bases from J, with 14 bases in between. The CDR3 extends over 13 amino acids. CDR3 bases: TGTGCCAGCAAGAGGGATCTGAGTAATGAGCAGTTCTTC. It encodes CASKRDLSNEQFF.

This clone was found a few times. The chain combines TRBV5-6 with TRBJ2-1; 9 bases match TRBD1. Per the germline V gene, CDR1 is SGHDT and CDR2 is YYEEEE. Trimming at V came to 4 bases and at J to 5 bases, leaving 7 bases not matched to a gene. CDR3 length equals 15 residues. In nucleotides, the CDR3 is TGTGCCAGCAGCCACGACAGGGGGAGTAACAATGAGCAGTTCTTC. Its protein is CASSHDRGSNNEQFF. The whole variable domain, filled in from reference TRBV5-6 and TRBJ2-1, reads DAGVTQSPTHLIKTRGQQVTLRCSPKSGHDTVSWYQQALGQGPQFIFQYYEEEERQRGNFPDRFSGHQFPNYSSELNVNALLLGDSALYLCASSHDRGSNNEQFFGPGTRLTVL.

This rearrangement joins TRBV5-6 to TRBJ1-2; D is uncertain. V lost 0 bases to trimming and J lost 0 bases, with 6 bases between them. Germline V lookup: CDR1 SGHDT, CDR2 YYEEEE. The CDR3 is made up of 14 amino acids. CDR3 DNA sequence: TGTGCCAGCAGCTTGGTGGGAGCTAACTATGGCTACACCTTC. Translation gives CASSLVGANYGYTF.

The CDR3 reads CASSRGGSNQPQHF. The CDR3 region has the DNA TGTGCCAGCAGTAGAGGGGGTAGCAATCAGCCCCAGCATTTT. This sequence joins TRBV2 and TRBJ1-5, with D possibly matching TRBD1 (6 bases). The CDR3 spans 14 residues. Germline V gene data show CDR1 as SNHLY and CDR2 as FYNNEI. The V end lost 5 bases, the J end lost 0 bases, and 8 bases lay between the germline ends.

The V gene is TRBV5-1, the J gene TRBJ1-2, with D tentatively TRBD1 (6 bases). The ends were cut back, 1 base at V and 8 bases at J, with 15 bases in the middle. This CDR3 region has 14 residues. CDR1 SGHRS and CDR2 YFSETQ come from the germline V gene. The DNA for the CDR3 is TGCGCCAGCAGCTTGTTAATGTCAGGGGACGGCTACACCTTC. Amino acids: CASSLLMSGDGYTF.

This clone was counted once. The chain combines TRBV9 with TRBJ1-5, with D tentatively TRBD1 (5 bases). Trimming took off 2 bases at V and 3 bases at J, with 12 bases between the two ends. The CDR3 is made up of 15 amino acids. Germline CDR1 is SGDLS and CDR2 is YYNGEE. The CDR3 spells CASSVLGDSNQPQHF. The CDR3 nucleotides read TGTGCCAGCAGCGTTTTAGGGGACTCCAATCAGCCCCAGCATTTT.

The chain recombines TRBV4-1 with TRBJ1-6; 7 bases line up with TRBD1. The germline V gene has CDR1 MGHRA and CDR2 YSYEKL. The CDR3 contains 15 residues. V shed 4 bases and J 8 bases; nucleotides not matched to a gene: 8. CDR3 region: CASSPPTGKDSPLHF. The CDR3 DNA is TGCGCCAGCAGCCCCCCGACAGGGAAGGATTCACCCCTCCACTTT.

The chain uses TRBV7-8 and TRBJ2-7; TRBD2 matches at 12 bases. After removal of 4 bases from V and 6 bases from J, the junction contained 4 bases not matched to a gene. This CDR3 has 14 residues. From germline, CDR1 is SGHVS and CDR2 FQNEAQ. CDR3 residues: CASSSTSGGIEQYF. The CDR3 nucleotides read TGTGCCAGCAGCTCGACTAGCGGGGGTATCGAGCAGTACTTC.

The chain couples TRBV4-3 to TRBJ2-6, with D perhaps TRBD2 (5 bases). The CDR3 is made up of 15 amino acids. Trimming pared 5 bases from V and 2 bases from J, leaving 10 bases between. In germline, CDR1 is LGHNA, CDR2 YSLEER. CDR3 nucleotide sequence: TGCGCCAGCAGCTCCGAGGGCACTGGGGCCAACGTCCTGACTTTC. Translation gives CASSSEGTGANVLTF.

This clone was recorded once. V usage is TRBV2 and J usage is TRBJ2-3, with D unclear. Germline V gene lookup returns CDR1 SNHLY and CDR2 FYNNEI. The CDR3 sequence is 15 residues long. V gave up 6 bases and J gave up 0 bases, with 13 bases separating them. The chain's CDR3 is CASSPTVTSTDTQYF. Written as DNA, the CDR3 is TGTGCCAGCAGCCCGACTGTTACTAGCACAGATACGCAGTATTTT. Using reference TRBV2 and TRBJ2-3 for the parts outside the CDR3, the full variable domain is EPEVTQTPSHQVTQMGQEVILRCVPISNHLYFYWYRQILGQKVEFLVSFYNNEISEKSEIFDDQFSVERPDGSNFTLKIRSTKLEDSAMYFCASSPTVTSTDTQYFGPGTRLTVL.

This clone was seen a few times. The gene calls are TRBV28 and TRBJ1-5; D remains ambiguous. Germline assignment: CDR1 MDHEN and CDR2 SYDVKM. This CDR3 has 14 amino acids. The V and J ends lost 9 bases and 1 base respectively, with 13 bases between them. The chain's CDR3 is CASEGTLSNQPQHF. The CDR3 DNA sequence: TGTGCCAGTGAGGGCACCTTAAGCAATCAGCCCCAGCATTTT.

The chain couples TRBV7-2 to TRBJ2-7; 8 nucleotides agree with TRBD2. V was pared by 3 bases and J by 7 bases, with 5 bases of the junction left unmatched. The germline V gene has CDR1 SGHTA and CDR2 FQGNSA. The CDR3 consists of 13 residues. The CDR3 DNA follows: TGTGCCAGCAGCTTTTCCGCGGGGGGTGAGCAGTACTTC. Its protein is CASSFSAGGEQYF. Based on the CDR3 plus reference TRBV7-2 and TRBJ2-7, the full variable domain is GAGVSQSPSNKVTEKGKDVELRCDPISGHTALYWYRQSLGQGLEFLIYFQGNSAPDKSGLPSDRFSAERTGGSVSTLTIQRTQQEDSAVYLCASSFSAGGEQYFGPGTRLTVT.

The genes are TRBV5-1 and TRBJ2-5; 11 bases fit TRBD2. Losses at the gene ends were 6 bases for V and 7 bases for J; bases not matched to a gene: 11. This CDR3 has 15 residues. CDR1 and CDR2 from the germline V gene are SGHRS and YFSETQ. The CDR3 sequence is CASIEGTSGGGTQYF. The CDR3 DNA is TGCGCCAGCATCGAAGGGACTAGCGGTGGGGGGACCCAGTACTTC.

This clone showed up just a few times. Compared with germline, one end of the junction differs, possibly owing to a read error. The CDR3: CASSHLAYSDNF. The CDR3 coding sequence is TGTGCCAGCAGCCACCTGGCCTATTCGGACAATTTT. The chain uses TRBV11-3 and TRBJ1-5, with D tentatively TRBD1 (5 bases). The CDR3 totals 12 residues. Germline assignment: CDR1 SGHNT and CDR2 YENEEA.

The chain employs TRBV7-9 and TRBJ1-2; 8 bases map to TRBD1. The junction had 12 bases not matched to a gene; V was cut back by 5 bases and J by 7 bases. This CDR3 spans 15 amino acids. CDR1 is SEHNR, CDR2 FQNEAQ, per germline (reference sequence). The CDR3: CASSTGQGRPPGYTF. The CDR3 nucleotides read TGTGCCAGCAGCACCGGACAGGGACGCCCCCCTGGCTACACCTTC. Variable domain in full (rest from reference TRBV7-9 and TRBJ1-2): DTGVSQNPRHKITKRGQNVTFRCDPISEHNRLYWYRQTLGQGPEFLTYFQNEAQLEKSRLLSDRFSAERPKGSFSTLEIQRTEQGDSAMYLCASSTGQGRPPGYTFGSGTRLTVV.

The chain has TRBV7-9 and TRBJ2-1; no clear D gene. CDR3 length: 14 residues. Germline V gene data show CDR1 as SEHNR and CDR2 as FQNEAQ (reference sequence). Trimming pared 6 bases from V and 6 bases from J, leaving 15 bases between. The CDR3 loop is CASRNPGLGNEQFF. CDR3 nucleotides: TGTGCCAGCAGGAACCCAGGCCTTGGCAATGAGCAGTTCTTC.

The chain couples TRBV7-8 to TRBJ2-7; D gene uncertain. The ends were cut back, 3 bases at V and 6 bases at J, with 9 bases in the middle. The V gene's germline CDR1 is SGHVS and CDR2 FQNEAQ. CDR3 size: 12 residues. The chain's CDR3 is CASSLRFGEQYF. The CDR3 bases are TGTGCCAGCAGCTTGCGGTTTGGCGAGCAGTACTTC.

CDR3 in amino acids: CASSLSGASGANTGELFF. As DNA, the CDR3 is TGTGCCAGCAGCTTGTCCGGAGCGAGCGGGGCTAACACCGGGGAGCTGTTTTTT. The V and J genes are TRBV5-6 and TRBJ2-2, with 7 positions matching TRBD2. Germline CDR1 and CDR2: SGHDT and YYEEEE. The V and J ends lost 1 base and 2 bases, in that order; junction bases with no gene match: 11. The CDR3 runs to 18 residues.

This clone showed up just once. The chain carries TRBV13 and TRBJ2-7; D is undetermined. Germline V gives CDR1 PRHDT, CDR2 FYEKMQ (reference sequence). Deletions cut 5 bases from V and 4 bases from J, with 12 bases between. The length of the CDR3 is 13 residues. Here the CDR3 DNA reads TGTGCCAGCAGCCGCAGAACATCGTACGAGCAGTACTTC. This translates into CASSRRTSYEQYF.